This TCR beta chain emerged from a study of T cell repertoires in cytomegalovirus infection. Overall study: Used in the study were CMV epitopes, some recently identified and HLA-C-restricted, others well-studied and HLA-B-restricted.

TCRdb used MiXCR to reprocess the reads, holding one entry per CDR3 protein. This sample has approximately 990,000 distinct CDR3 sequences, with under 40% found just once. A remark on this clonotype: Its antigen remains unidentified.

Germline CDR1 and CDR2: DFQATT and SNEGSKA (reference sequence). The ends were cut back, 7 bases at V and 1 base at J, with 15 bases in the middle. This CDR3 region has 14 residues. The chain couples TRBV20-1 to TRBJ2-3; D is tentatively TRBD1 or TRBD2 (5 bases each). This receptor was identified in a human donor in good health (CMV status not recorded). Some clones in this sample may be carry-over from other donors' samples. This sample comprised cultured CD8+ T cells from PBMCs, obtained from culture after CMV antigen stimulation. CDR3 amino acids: CSGRGGRGTDTQYF. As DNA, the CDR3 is TGCAGTGGCAGAGGAGGCAGGGGCACAGATACGCAGTATTTT.